Each of the 18 T cell receptor beta chains below was sequenced from the same sample in a study of CXCR3-negative and CXCR3-positive naive CD8 T cells. The TRB libraries of cDNA were built by UMI-labeled 5' RACE. TCRdb re-called the 5' RACE reads, yielding one record per CDR3 amino acid sequence without DNA. This table lists roughly 7,500 distinct CDR3 sequences. The sequenced sample was naive CXCR3- CD8+ T cells from blood. Subset: CD45RO-CCR7+CD27+CD95- naive CD8+ T cells lacking CXCR3 (TNR3-). The receptors come from a human donor in good health. Some clones in this sample may be carry-over from other donors' samples.

V gene TRBV29-1 combines with J gene TRBJ2-1. The CDR3 is made up of 11 amino acids. Germline V CDR1 and CDR2: SQVTM, ANQGSEA. The CDR3 here is CSATTYAEQFF.

This clonotype is identified as medium-sized from frequency. The chain carries TRBV29-1 and TRBJ2-1; TCRdb reports TRBD1, a call that lacks DNA to check it against. The CDR3 length is 18 residues. CDR1 SQVTM and CDR2 ANQGSEA come from the germline V gene. The CDR3 is CSVEHISGPRTGVDEQFF.

By frequency, this clonotype registers medium-sized. This sequence joins TRBV5-1 and TRBJ2-3; TCRdb's D gene call, TRBD1, goes unchecked for lack of DNA. The CDR3 totals 15 residues. Germline V gives CDR1 SGHRS, CDR2 YFSETQ. The CDR3 sequence: CASSLGQTGADTQYF.

This clonotype is medium-sized by frequency. The chain combines TRBV29-1 with TRBJ2-7; TCRdb's D call of TRBD1 is untestable without DNA. Germline-derived CDR1 and CDR2 are SQVTM and ANQGSEA. The CDR3 totals 13 residues. CDR3 sequence: CSVAMTGGYEQYF.

This sequence joins TRBV29-1 and TRBJ1-1; TCRdb's D call of TRBD1 is untestable without DNA. The CDR3 is made up of 16 amino acids. Looked up from germline, CDR1 is SQVTM and CDR2 is ANQGSEA. This CDR3 reads CSVSGVGQLGNTEAFF.

The chain couples TRBV7-8 to TRBJ2-3; lacking DNA, the TRBD1 call made by TCRdb goes unchecked. There are 15 residues in the CDR3. Germline loops: CDR1 SGHVS, CDR2 FQNEAQ. CDR3 loop: CASSLPDRVEDTQYF.

Judged by frequency, this clonotype is medium-sized (0.01 to 0.1%). The rearrangement uses TRBV10-3 and TRBJ2-5. CDR3 length equals 16 residues. Germline CDR1 ENHRY, CDR2 SYGVKD. CDR3 region: CAISESNGSLGETQYF.

The rearrangement joins TRBV4-1 to TRBJ2-7; the TCRdb call, TRBD2, lacks DNA for checking. CDR1 MGHRA and CDR2 YSYEKL come from the germline V gene. The CDR3 contains 15 residues. The CDR3 is CASSQVISGTYEQYF.

This sequence joins TRBV5-1 and TRBJ2-5; the D call from TCRdb, TRBD2, cannot be confirmed without DNA. The CDR3 is 16 amino acids. In germline, CDR1 is SGHRS, CDR2 YFSETQ. The CDR3 loop is CASSYYGLDGQETQYF.

By frequency, this clonotype registers medium-sized. The chain carries TRBV20-1 and TRBJ2-1; with no DNA, the TCRdb D assignment of TRBD1 cannot be verified. The CDR3 consists of 18 residues. Germline CDR1 and CDR2: DFQATT and SNEGSKA (reference sequence). This CDR3 is CSVIPKRQGIRLGNEQFF.

Measured by frequency, this clonotype is medium-sized (0.01 to 0.1%). The V call is TRBV15, the J call TRBJ2-1; there is no DNA to check the TCRdb D call of TRBD1. The V gene's germline CDR1 is LNHNV and CDR2 YYDKDF (reference sequence). The length of the CDR3 is 13 residues. The CDR3 is CATSRSLRDEQFF.

Its frequency marks this clonotype as medium-sized (0.01 to 0.1%). V usage is TRBV6-5 and J usage is TRBJ1-4. The CDR3 spans 15 residues. Germline V gives CDR1 MNHEY, CDR2 SVGAGI. Here the CDR3 reads CASSYWTLDNEKLFF.

The chain is built from TRBV29-1 and TRBJ1-2; TCRdb returns TRBD1, unconfirmable since there is no DNA. CDR1 and CDR2 from the germline V gene are SQVTM and ANQGSEA. This CDR3 contains 14 residues. The CDR3 reads CSVEGVDSNYGYTF.

The V and J genes are TRBV9 and TRBJ2-7; as DNA is missing, the TRBD1 call by TCRdb cannot be tested. The CDR3 totals 15 residues. Germline V gene sequence: CDR1 SGDLS, CDR2 YYNGEE. This CDR3 reads CASSPGQGVSYEQYF.

J is TRBJ2-7 and V is TRBV28; absent DNA, TCRdb's TRBD2 call cannot be checked. The CDR3 contains 16 residues. Germline V gives CDR1 MDHEN, CDR2 SYDVKM. CDR3 protein: CASSLSIGGSSYEQYF.

This rearrangement joins TRBV19 to TRBJ1-1. The CDR3 extends over 12 amino acids. From germline, CDR1 is LNHDA and CDR2 SQIVND (reference sequence). CDR3 in amino acids: CATGDIFTEAFF. Complete variable domain (other parts from reference TRBV19 and TRBJ1-1): DGGITQSPKYLFRKEGQNVTLSCEQNLNHDAMYWYRQDPGQGLRLIYYSQIVNDFQKGDIAEGYSVSREKKESFPLTVTSAQKNPTAFYLCATGDIFTEAFFGQGTRLTVV.

Frequency places this clonotype as medium-sized. V gene TRBV29-1 combines with J gene TRBJ1-1. The CDR3 covers 13 residues. Germline V CDR1 and CDR2: SQVTM, ANQGSEA. CDR3 sequence reads: CSVVRRGLTEAFF.

In terms of frequency, this clonotype is medium-sized (0.01 to 0.1%). The chain joins TRBV29-1 to TRBJ2-1. Germline V gene sequence: CDR1 SQVTM, CDR2 ANQGSEA. CDR3 length: 13 residues. The CDR3 protein is CSVDGGSYNEQFF.